Shown below are 15 T cell receptor beta chains from a single sample sequenced in a study of T cell changes during pregnancy in multiple sclerosis. Clones were sequenced by immunoSEQ multiplex PCR, and TCRdb holds only the in-frame ones, with some missing. The sample contains some 97,000 clones, just over 90% of which appear only once. Material: peripheral blood, obtained in the second trimester of pregnancy. Source of these receptors: a female donor with multiple sclerosis, enrolled in a pregnancy study.

This clone was detected only once. The chain couples TRBV14 to TRBJ1-2, with 10 bases fitting TRBD1. There are 16 residues in the CDR3. Germline CDR1 reads SGHDN; CDR2 reads FVKESK. The junction had 8 bases not matched to a gene; V was cut back by 4 bases and J by 3 bases. This CDR3 reads CASSPRGTGAHYGYTF. CDR3 bases: TGTGCCAGCAGCCCGAGAGGGACAGGGGCCCACTATGGCTACACCTTC.

This chain links TRBV5-8 with TRBJ2-7, with 9 bases aligning to TRBD2. This CDR3 spans 14 amino acids. V lost 4 bases, J lost 6 bases, and 8 bases stayed unmatched. Germline CDR1 reads SGHTS; CDR2 reads YDEGEE. CDR3 residues: CASSIPGLAGEQYF. The CDR3 nucleotides are TGTGCCAGCAGCATACCGGGACTAGCAGGCGAGCAGTACTTC.

This chain links TRBV5-4 with TRBJ2-2, with 9 bases identical to TRBD1. Losses at the gene ends were 4 bases for V and 3 bases for J; bases not matched to a gene: 4. This CDR3 is built from 15 residues. Per germline, CDR1 SGHNT and CDR2 YYREEE (reference sequence). As DNA, the CDR3 is TGTGCCAGCAGCAAGGACAGGGGATACACCGGGGAGCTGTTTTTT. As protein: CASSKDRGYTGELFF.

The J gene is TRBJ2-4, the V gene TRBV14; 12 nucleotides agree with TRBD2. The V segment lost 2 bases and the J segment 1 base; nucleotides outside the gene matches: 6. CDR3 size: 18 residues. Looked up from germline, CDR1 is SGHDN and CDR2 is FVKESK. Here the CDR3 DNA reads TGTGCCAGCAGCCAACTAGCGGGGGGGCCCAACGCCAAAAACATTCAGTACTTC. Protein: CASSQLAGGPNAKNIQYF.

This clone occurred once. V is TRBV5-8 and J is TRBJ2-1; D remains unclear. The germline V gene encodes CDR1 SGHTS and CDR2 YDEGEE. The V end lost 1 base, the J end lost 4 bases, and 12 bases lay between the germline ends. This CDR3 has 15 amino acids. CDR3 in DNA: TGTGCCAGCAGCTTGTCGCAGTATCAATACAATGAGCAGTTCTTC. Translation: CASSLSQYQYNEQFF.

This clone occurred once. The chain has TRBV6-4 and TRBJ2-3, with 9 bases matching TRBD2. Trimming removed 10 bases from V and 5 bases from J; junction bases left unmatched: 7. This CDR3 has 13 amino acids. Germline V gene lookup returns CDR1 MRHNA and CDR2 SNTAGT. The CDR3 sequence is CATSAGGGDTQYF. The CDR3 bases are TGTGCCACCTCAGCGGGAGGTGGAGATACGCAGTATTTT.

This sequence joins TRBV30 and TRBJ2-7; D is perhaps TRBD2 (6 bases). V lost 0 bases, J lost 6 bases, and 12 bases lay in between. The CDR3 is 13 amino acids. Germline values: CDR1 GTSNPN, CDR2 SVGIG (reference sequence). This chain's CDR3 is CAWSVLGGGEQYF. As DNA, the CDR3 is TGTGCCTGGAGTGTACTGGGAGGCGGCGAGCAGTACTTC.

The chain uses TRBV10-3 and TRBJ2-1; no firm D call. The V gene lost 7 bases and the J gene lost 0 bases, with 7 bases spanning the gap. CDR1 and CDR2 (germline): ENHRY, SYGVKD. The CDR3 is 13 amino acids. CDR3 in DNA: TGTGCCATCAACAGTGGCTCCTACAATGAGCAGTTCTTC. Amino acid sequence: CAINSGSYNEQFF.

The chain combines TRBV29-1 with TRBJ2-1, with D tentatively TRBD2 (6 bases). Between the trimmed V and J ends, which lost 6 bases and 4 bases, there was a span of 10 bases. The CDR3 has 12 residues. From germline, CDR1 is SQVTM and CDR2 ANQGSEA. The CDR3 DNA follows: TGCAGCGTCCAGGGAGGATACAATGAGCAGTTCTTC. It is translated as CSVQGGYNEQFF.

The chain is built from TRBV9 and TRBJ2-3; D is possibly TRBD1 (6 bases). Germline V gene data show CDR1 as SGDLS and CDR2 as YYNGEE. V gave up 0 bases and J gave up 6 bases, with 8 bases separating them. This CDR3 has 13 residues. The CDR3 sequence is CASSVAQGDTQYF. CDR3 bases: TGTGCCAGCAGCGTAGCCCAGGGGGATACGCAGTATTTT.

This clone was counted once. The chain joins TRBV6-1 to TRBJ2-2, with 8 positions matching TRBD1. CDR1 is MNHNS, CDR2 SASEGT, per germline. The CDR3 is made up of 15 amino acids. V shed 6 bases, J shed 6 bases, and the junction held 9 bases outside the gene matches. The CDR3 nucleotides are TGTGCCAGCAGGCCCGACAGGGGTCTCCCCGGGGAGCTGTTTTTT. It encodes CASRPDRGLPGELFF.

V is TRBV6-6 and J is TRBJ2-4; 7 bases map to TRBD1. With V trimmed by 6 bases and J by 3 bases, 5 bases remained unmatched. The CDR3 loop spans 14 amino acids. The V gene's germline CDR1 is MNHNY and CDR2 SVGAGI (reference sequence). The CDR3 nucleotides are TGTGCCAGCAGCTCCGACAGGGTCAAAAACATTCAGTACTTC. Protein sequence: CASSSDRVKNIQYF.

The J gene is TRBJ1-5, the V gene TRBV7-9, with 7 bases identical to TRBD1. Germline CDR1 SEHNR, CDR2 FQNEAQ (reference sequence). The ends lost 5 bases at V and 5 bases at J; junction bases unmatched: 3. This CDR3 is built from 13 residues. CDR3 in amino acids: CASSLRGDQPQHF. The CDR3 DNA reads TGTGCCAGCAGCCTCAGGGGGGATCAGCCCCAGCATTTT.

Only a few counts were recorded for this clone. This chain joins TRBV20-1 and TRBJ1-1; no firm D call. The CDR3 loop spans 11 amino acids. Germline lookup yields CDR1 DFQATT and CDR2 SNEGSKA (reference sequence). V was trimmed by 1 base and J by 7 bases, leaving 7 bases between them. CDR3 in DNA: TGCAGTGCTAGAGTCCGGGGTGAAGCTTTCTTT. It encodes CSARVRGEAFF.

V is TRBV5-6 and J is TRBJ2-7, with D unresolved. This CDR3 spans 12 amino acids. The V and J ends lost 3 bases and 2 bases respectively, with 6 bases between them. From germline, CDR1 is SGHDT and CDR2 YYEEEE. The CDR3 sequence: CASSSDTYEQYF. In nucleotides, the CDR3 is TGTGCCAGCAGCTCTGACACCTACGAGCAGTACTTC.